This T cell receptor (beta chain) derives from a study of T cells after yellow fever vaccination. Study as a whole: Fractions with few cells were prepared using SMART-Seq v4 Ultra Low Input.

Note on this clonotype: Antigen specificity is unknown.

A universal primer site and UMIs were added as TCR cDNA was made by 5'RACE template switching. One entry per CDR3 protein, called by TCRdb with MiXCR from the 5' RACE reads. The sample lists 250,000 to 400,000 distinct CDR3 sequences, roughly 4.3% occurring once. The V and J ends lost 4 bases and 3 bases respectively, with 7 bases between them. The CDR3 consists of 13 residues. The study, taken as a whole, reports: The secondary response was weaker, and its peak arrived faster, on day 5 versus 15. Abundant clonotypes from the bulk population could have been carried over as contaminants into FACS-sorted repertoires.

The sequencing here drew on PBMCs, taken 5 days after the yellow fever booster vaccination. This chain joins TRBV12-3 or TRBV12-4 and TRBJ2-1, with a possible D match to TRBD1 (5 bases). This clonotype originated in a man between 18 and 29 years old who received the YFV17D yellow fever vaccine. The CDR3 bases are TGTGCCAGCAGTTCAGGGATCTACAATGAGCAGTTCTTC. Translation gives CASSSGIYNEQFF.